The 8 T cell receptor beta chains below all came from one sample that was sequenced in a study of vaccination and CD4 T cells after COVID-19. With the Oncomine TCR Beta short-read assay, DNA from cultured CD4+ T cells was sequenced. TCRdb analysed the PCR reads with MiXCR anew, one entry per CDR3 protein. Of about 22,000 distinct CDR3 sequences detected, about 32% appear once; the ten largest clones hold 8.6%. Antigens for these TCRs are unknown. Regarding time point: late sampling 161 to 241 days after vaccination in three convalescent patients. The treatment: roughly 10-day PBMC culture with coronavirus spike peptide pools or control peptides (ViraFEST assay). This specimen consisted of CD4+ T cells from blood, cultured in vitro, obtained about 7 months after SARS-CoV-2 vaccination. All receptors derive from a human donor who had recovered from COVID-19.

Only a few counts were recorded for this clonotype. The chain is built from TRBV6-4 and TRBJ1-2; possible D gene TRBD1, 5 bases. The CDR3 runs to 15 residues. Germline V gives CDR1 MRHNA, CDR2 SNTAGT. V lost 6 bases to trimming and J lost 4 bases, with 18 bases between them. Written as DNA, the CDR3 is TGTGCCAGCAGCACCGGACACGGAATGGGCTATGGCTACACCTTC. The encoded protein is CASSTGHGMGYGYTF.

CDR3 sequence (DNA): TGTGCCAGCAGTCCAAGGCCGGGTTATAGCAATCAGCCCCAGCATTTT. Amino acids: CASSPRPGYSNQPQHF. The chain links TRBV28 to TRBJ1-5; D is undetermined. V was clipped by 5 bases and J by 0 bases, with 14 bases between them. The CDR3 totals 16 residues. Per the germline V gene, CDR1 is MDHEN and CDR2 is SYDVKM.

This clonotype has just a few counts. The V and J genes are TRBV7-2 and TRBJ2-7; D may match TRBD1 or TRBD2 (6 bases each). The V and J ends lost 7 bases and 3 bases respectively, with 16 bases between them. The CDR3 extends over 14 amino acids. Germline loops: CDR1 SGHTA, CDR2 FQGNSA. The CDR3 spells CASTQPGARYEQYF. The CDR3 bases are TGTGCCAGCACGCAACCGGGGGCCCGCTACGAGCAGTACTTC.

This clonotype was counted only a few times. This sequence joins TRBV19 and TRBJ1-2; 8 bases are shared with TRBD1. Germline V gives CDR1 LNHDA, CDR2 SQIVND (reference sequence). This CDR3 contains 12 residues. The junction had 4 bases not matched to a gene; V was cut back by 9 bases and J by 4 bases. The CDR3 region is CASQGQGYGYTF. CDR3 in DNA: TGTGCCAGCCAAGGACAGGGCTATGGCTACACCTTC.

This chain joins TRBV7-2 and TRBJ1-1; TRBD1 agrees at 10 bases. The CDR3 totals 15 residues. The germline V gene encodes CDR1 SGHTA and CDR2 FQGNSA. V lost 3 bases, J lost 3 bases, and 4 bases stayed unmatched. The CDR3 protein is CASSLRQGAYTEAFF. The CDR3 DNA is TGTGCCAGCAGCTTGAGACAGGGGGCCTACACTGAAGCTTTCTTT.

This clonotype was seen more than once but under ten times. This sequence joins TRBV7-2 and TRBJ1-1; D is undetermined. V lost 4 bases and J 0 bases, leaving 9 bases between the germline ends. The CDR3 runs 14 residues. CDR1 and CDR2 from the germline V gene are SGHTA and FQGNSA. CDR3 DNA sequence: TGTGCCAGCAGCTCCGTAGGCATGAACACTGAAGCTTTCTTT. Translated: CASSSVGMNTEAFF.

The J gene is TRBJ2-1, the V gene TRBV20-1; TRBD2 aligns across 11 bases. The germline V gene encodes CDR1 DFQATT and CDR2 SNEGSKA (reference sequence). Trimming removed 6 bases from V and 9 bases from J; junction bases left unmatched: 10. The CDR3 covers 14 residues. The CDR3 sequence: CSAVSGRADGEQFF. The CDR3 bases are TGCAGTGCCGTTAGCGGGAGGGCCGATGGTGAGCAGTTCTTC.

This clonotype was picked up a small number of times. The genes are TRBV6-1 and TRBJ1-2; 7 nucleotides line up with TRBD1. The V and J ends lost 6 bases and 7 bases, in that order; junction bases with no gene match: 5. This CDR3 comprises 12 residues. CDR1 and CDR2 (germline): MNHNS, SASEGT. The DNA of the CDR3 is TGTGCCAGCAGCAGACAGGGATCTGGCTACACCTTC. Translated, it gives CASSRQGSGYTF.